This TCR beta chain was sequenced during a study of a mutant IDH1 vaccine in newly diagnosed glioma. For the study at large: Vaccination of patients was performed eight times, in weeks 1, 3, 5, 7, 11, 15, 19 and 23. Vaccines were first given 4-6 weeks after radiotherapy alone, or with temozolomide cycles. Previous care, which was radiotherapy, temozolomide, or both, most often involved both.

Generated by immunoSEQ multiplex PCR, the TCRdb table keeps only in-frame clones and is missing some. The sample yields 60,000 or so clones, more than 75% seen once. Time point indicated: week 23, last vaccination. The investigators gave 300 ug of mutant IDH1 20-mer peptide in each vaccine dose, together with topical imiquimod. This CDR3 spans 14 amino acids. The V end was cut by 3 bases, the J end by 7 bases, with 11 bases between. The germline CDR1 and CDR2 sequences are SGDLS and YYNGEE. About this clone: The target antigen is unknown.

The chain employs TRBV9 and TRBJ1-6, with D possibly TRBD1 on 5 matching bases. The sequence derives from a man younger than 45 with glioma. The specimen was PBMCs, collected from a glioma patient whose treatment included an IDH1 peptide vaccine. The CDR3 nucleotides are TGTGCCAGCAGCGCCACCGGGGACAATTCACCCCTCCACTTT. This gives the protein CASSATGDNSPLHF.